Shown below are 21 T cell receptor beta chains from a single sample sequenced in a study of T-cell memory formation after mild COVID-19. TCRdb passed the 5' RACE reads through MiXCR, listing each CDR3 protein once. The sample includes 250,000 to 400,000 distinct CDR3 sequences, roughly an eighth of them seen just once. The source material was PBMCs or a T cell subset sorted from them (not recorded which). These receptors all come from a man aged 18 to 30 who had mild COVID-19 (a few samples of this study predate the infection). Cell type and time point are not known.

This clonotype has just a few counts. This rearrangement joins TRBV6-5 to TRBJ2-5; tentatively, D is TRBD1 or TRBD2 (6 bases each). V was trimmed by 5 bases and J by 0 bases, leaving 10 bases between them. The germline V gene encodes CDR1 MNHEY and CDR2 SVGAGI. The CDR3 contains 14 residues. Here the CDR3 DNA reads TGTGCCAGCAGTCTCGGGGGCCACCAAGAGACCCAGTACTTC. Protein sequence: CASSLGGHQETQYF.

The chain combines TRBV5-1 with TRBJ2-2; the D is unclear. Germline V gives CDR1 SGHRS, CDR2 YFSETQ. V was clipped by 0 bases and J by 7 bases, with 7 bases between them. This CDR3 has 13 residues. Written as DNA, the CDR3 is TGCGCCAGCAGCTTGGATGATATCGGGGAGCTGTTTTTT. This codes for CASSLDDIGELFF.

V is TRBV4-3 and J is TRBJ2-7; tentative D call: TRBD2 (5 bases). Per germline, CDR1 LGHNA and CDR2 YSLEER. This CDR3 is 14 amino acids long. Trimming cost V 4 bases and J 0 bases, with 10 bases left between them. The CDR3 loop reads CASSRAGNSYEQYF. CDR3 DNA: TGCGCCAGCAGCCGCGCCGGGAACTCCTACGAGCAGTACTTC.

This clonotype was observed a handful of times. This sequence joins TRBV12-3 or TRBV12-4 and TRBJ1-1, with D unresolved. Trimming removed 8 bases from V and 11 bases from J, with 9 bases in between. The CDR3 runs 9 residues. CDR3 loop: CASLPRAFF. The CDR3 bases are TGTGCCAGCCTTCCAAGGGCTTTCTTT.

The CDR3 sequence: CSAHRYRSLNYGYTF. The CDR3 DNA sequence: TGCAGTGCGCACCGGTACAGGAGCCTTAACTATGGCTACACCTTC. V usage is TRBV20-1 and J usage is TRBJ1-2; tentative D call: TRBD1 (5 bases). Germline V gene sequence: CDR1 DFQATT, CDR2 SNEGSKA (reference sequence). The length of the CDR3 is 15 residues. V was pared by 6 bases and J by 1 base, with 18 bases between.

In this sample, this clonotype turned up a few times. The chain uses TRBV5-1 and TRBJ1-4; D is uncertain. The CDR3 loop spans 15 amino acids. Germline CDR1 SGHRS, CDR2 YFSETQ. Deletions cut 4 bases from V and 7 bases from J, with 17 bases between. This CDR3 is CASSPLGPLGEKLFF. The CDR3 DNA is TGCGCCAGCAGCCCTTTAGGGCCGTTAGGTGAAAAACTGTTTTTT.

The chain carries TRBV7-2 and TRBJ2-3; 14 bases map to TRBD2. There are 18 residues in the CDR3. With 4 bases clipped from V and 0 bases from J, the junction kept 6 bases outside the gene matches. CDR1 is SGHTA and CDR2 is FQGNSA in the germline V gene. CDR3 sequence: CASSWGTSGGRSTDTQYF. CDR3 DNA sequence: TGTGCCAGCAGCTGGGGGACTAGCGGGGGCCGAAGCACAGATACGCAGTATTTT.

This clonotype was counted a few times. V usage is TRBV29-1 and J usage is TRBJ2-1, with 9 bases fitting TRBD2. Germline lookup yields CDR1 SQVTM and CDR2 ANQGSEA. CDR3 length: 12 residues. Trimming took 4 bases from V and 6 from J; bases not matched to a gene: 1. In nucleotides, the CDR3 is TGCAGCGTTGTTAGCGGGGGCAATGAGCAGTTCTTC. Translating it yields CSVVSGGNEQFF.

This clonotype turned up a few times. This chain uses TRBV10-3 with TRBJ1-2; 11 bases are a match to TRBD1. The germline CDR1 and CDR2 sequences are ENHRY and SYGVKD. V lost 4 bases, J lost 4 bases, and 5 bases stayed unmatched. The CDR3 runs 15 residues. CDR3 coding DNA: TGTGCCATCAGTGGGACAGGGGGCCTCAGCTATGGCTACACCTTC. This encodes CAISGTGGLSYGYTF.

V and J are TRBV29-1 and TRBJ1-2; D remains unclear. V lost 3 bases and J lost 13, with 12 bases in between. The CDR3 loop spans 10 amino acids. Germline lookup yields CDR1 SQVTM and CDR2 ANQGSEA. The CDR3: CSVDFAVVTF. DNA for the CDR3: TGCAGCGTTGATTTTGCGGTGGTCACCTTC.

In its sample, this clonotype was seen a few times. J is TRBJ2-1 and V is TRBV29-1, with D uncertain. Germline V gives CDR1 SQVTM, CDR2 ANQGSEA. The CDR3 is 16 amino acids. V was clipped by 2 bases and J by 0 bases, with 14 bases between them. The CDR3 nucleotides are TGCAGCGTTGAATCCCAGGATGAGAGCTCCTACAATGAGCAGTTCTTC. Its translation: CSVESQDESSYNEQFF.

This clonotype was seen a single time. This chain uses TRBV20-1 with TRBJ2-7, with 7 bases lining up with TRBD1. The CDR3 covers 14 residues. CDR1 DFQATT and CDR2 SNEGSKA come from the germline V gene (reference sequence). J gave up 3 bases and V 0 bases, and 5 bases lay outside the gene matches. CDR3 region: CSARDSTGDYEQYV. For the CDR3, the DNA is TGCAGTGCTAGAGATAGCACAGGGGACTACGAGCAGTACGTC.

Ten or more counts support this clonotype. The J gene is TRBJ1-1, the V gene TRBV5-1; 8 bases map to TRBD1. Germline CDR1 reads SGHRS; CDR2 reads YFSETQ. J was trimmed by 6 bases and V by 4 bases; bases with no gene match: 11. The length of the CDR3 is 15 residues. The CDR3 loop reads CASSPLQGAYSEAFF. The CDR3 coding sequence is TGCGCCAGCAGCCCGCTGCAGGGGGCCTACTCTGAAGCTTTCTTT.

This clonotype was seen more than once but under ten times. CDR3 region: CASSQANRVKDEKLFF. The CDR3 DNA sequence: TGCGCCAGCAGCCAAGCCAATCGGGTGAAGGATGAAAAACTGTTTTTT. This sequence joins TRBV4-1 and TRBJ1-4, with D hard to call. There are 16 residues in the CDR3. The germline CDR1 and CDR2 sequences are MGHRA and YSYEKL. Trimming left V 1 base short and J 6 bases short, with 15 bases between.

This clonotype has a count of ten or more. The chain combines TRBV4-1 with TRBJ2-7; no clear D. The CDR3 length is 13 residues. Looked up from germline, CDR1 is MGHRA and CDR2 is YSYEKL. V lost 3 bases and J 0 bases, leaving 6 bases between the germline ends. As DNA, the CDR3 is TGCGCCAGCAGCCAGGAAGGCTCCTACGAGCAGTACTTC. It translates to CASSQEGSYEQYF.

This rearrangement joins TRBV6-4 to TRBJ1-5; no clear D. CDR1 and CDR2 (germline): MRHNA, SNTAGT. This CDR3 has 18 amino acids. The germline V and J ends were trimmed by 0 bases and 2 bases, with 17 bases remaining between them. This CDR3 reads CASSDSNYVEFGNQPQHF. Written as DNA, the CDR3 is TGTGCCAGCAGTGACTCGAACTACGTAGAGTTCGGCAATCAGCCCCAGCATTTT.

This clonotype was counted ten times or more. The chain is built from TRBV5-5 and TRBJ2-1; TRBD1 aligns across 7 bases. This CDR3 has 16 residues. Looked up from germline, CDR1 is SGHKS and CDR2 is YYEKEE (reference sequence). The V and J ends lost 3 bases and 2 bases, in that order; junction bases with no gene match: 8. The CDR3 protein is CASSSAGTAAYNEQFF. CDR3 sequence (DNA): TGTGCCAGCAGCTCGGCCGGGACAGCAGCCTACAATGAGCAGTTCTTC.

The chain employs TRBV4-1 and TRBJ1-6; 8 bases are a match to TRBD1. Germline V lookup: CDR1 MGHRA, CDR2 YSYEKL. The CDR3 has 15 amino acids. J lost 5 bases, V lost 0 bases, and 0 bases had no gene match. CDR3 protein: CASSQETGDNSPLHF. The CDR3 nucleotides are TGCGCCAGCAGCCAAGAGACAGGGGATAATTCACCCCTCCACTTT.

CDR3 region: CASSYLWGDTEAFF. The CDR3, as DNA: TGTGCCAGCAGCTACCTTTGGGGGGACACTGAAGCTTTCTTT. The J gene is TRBJ1-1, the V gene TRBV5-5; possibly TRBD1 for D (5 bases). Germline CDR1 and CDR2: SGHKS and YYEKEE (reference sequence). This CDR3 region has 14 residues. Trimming left V 3 bases short and J 3 bases short, with 12 bases between. The whole variable domain, filled in from reference TRBV5-5 and TRBJ1-1, reads DAGVTQSPTHLIKTRGQQVTLRCSPISGHKSVSWYQQVLGQGPQFIFQYYEKEERGRGNFPDRFSARQFPNYSSELNVNALLLGDSALYLCASSYLWGDTEAFFGQGTRLTVV.

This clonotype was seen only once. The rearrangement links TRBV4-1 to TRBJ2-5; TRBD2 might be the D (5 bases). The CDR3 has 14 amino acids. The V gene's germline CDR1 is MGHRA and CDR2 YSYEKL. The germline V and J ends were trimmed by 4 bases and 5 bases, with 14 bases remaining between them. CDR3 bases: TGCGCCAGCAGCCGCGGGCTGATGGCCGAGACCCAGTACTTC. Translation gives CASSRGLMAETQYF.

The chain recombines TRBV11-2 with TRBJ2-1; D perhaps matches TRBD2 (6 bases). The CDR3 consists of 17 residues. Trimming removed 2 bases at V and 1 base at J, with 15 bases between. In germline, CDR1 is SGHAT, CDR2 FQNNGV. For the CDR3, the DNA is TGTGCCAGCAGCTTAATCGGCGGGGCGGGGTCCTACAATGAGCAGTTCTTC. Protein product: CASSLIGGAGSYNEQFF.